This section outlines one T cell receptor (beta chain) sequence together with its context. The CDR3 runs 13 residues. Germline V gives CDR1 SGHVS, CDR2 FQNEAQ. V was cut by 5 bases and J by 6 bases, with 14 bases left in between. This record comes from a study of cytomegalovirus exposure and HLA in healthy donors. A multiplex PCR was run with 60 Vbeta primers and 13 Jbeta primers. Profiling relied on immunoSEQ multiplex PCR, and the TCRdb table lists in-frame clones only, not all of them. The sample has roughly 110,000 clones, roughly 68% seen once; the top ten hold approximately 0.9%. This chain uses TRBV7-8 with TRBJ2-7; possibly TRBD2 for D (5 bases). The clonotype originates from a woman in her thirties in good health and CMV-seronegative. The sequenced sample consisted of PBMCs. CDR3 nucleotide sequence: TGTGCCAGCAGCCCCTACCAAGAGGGCGAGCAGTACTTC. Amino acid sequence: CASSPYQEGEQYF.